These 26 T cell receptor beta chains came from one sample sequenced in a study of T cells after yellow fever vaccination. TCRdb called the 5' RACE reads again in MiXCR, with one record for every CDR3 protein. The table lists about 400,000 distinct CDR3 sequences, roughly 11% of them singletons. The sample here was PBMCs, taken on the day of the first yellow fever vaccination. These receptors originate from a man aged 18 to 29 who received the YFV17D yellow fever vaccine.

This clonotype was seen more than once but under ten times. V and J are TRBV20-1 and TRBJ2-1, with unresolved D. Germline CDR1 is DFQATT and CDR2 is SNEGSKA (reference sequence). The V end was cut by 3 bases, the J end by 1 base, with 7 bases between. The CDR3 covers 13 residues. CDR3: CSASSRSYNEQFF. The CDR3 nucleotides read TGCAGTGCTAGTTCCAGGTCCTACAATGAGCAGTTCTTC.

At least ten counts were recorded for this clonotype. The V call is TRBV20-1, the J call TRBJ2-1, with TRBD2 matching over 11 bases. The CDR3 is 16 residues long. V lost 0 bases to trimming and J lost 4 bases; unmatched junction nucleotides: 5. The germline gives CDR1 DFQATT, CDR2 SNEGSKA (reference sequence). CDR3 DNA sequence: TGCAGTGCTAGAGACTTGACTAGCGGGGTTTACAATGAGCAGTTCTTC. Translation: CSARDLTSGVYNEQFF.

The rearrangement joins TRBV5-1 to TRBJ2-6; TRBD1 matches at 10 bases. Losses at the gene ends were 3 bases for V and 1 base for J; bases not matched to a gene: 4. CDR1 SGHRS and CDR2 YFSETQ come from the germline V gene. This CDR3 comprises 17 residues. CDR3 nucleotide sequence: TGCGCCAGCAGCTCCGGGACAGGGGTTTCTGGGGCCAACGTCCTGACTTTC. Encoded protein: CASSSGTGVSGANVLTF. The variable domain in full, with the rest retrieved from reference TRBV5-1 and TRBJ2-6, is KAGVTQTPRYLIKTRGQQVTLSCSPISGHRSVSWYQQTPGQGLQFLFEYFSETQRNKGNFPGRFSGRQFSNSRSEMNVSTLELGDSALYLCASSSGTGVSGANVLTFGAGSRLTVL.

This clonotype was detected a few times. This chain joins TRBV7-2 and TRBJ2-3, with D tentatively TRBD1 or TRBD2 (5 bases each). The germline V and J ends were trimmed by 6 bases and 1 base, with 11 bases remaining between them. The CDR3 consists of 14 residues. Germline-derived CDR1 and CDR2 are SGHTA and FQGNSA. Here the CDR3 reads CASRVGTGTDTQYF. CDR3 coding DNA: TGTGCCAGCAGGGTCGGGACGGGCACAGATACGCAGTATTTT. Full variable domain (rest looked up from reference TRBV7-2 and TRBJ2-3): GAGVSQSPSNKVTEKGKDVELRCDPISGHTALYWYRQSLGQGLEFLIYFQGNSAPDKSGLPSDRFSAERTGGSVSTLTIQRTQQEDSAVYLCASRVGTGTDTQYFGPGTRLTVL.

This clonotype appeared a few times. The rearrangement joins TRBV7-9 to TRBJ2-5; 11 bases align to TRBD1. V lost 4 bases and J lost 4; bases outside the gene matches: 2. Germline loops: CDR1 SEHNR, CDR2 FQNEAQ (reference sequence). CDR3 length: 14 amino acids. DNA for the CDR3: TGTGCCAGCAGCTCGGGACAGGGGGTAGAGACCCAGTACTTC. It codes for CASSSGQGVETQYF.

This clonotype was detected ten times or more. This chain uses TRBV7-3 with TRBJ2-2; D call uncertain. The CDR3 loop spans 17 amino acids. CDR1 is SGHTA, CDR2 FQGTGA, per germline. Trimming took off 1 base at V and 1 base at J, with 13 bases between the two ends. The CDR3 sequence is CASSLMSAKMNTGELFF. The CDR3 DNA follows: TGTGCCAGCAGCTTAATGTCCGCAAAAATGAACACCGGGGAGCTGTTTTTT.

This clonotype was observed a handful of times. V gene TRBV12-3 or TRBV12-4 combines with J gene TRBJ2-3, with D maybe TRBD2 (6 bases). The CDR3 has 14 amino acids. The V gene lost 7 bases and the J gene lost 2 bases, with 13 bases spanning the gap. CDR3 sequence (DNA): TGTGCCAGCACACATTGGGGGGACACAGATACGCAGTATTTT. It encodes CASTHWGDTDTQYF.

This clonotype was found many times. V usage is TRBV7-2 and J usage is TRBJ2-1; D unclear. Germline lookup yields CDR1 SGHTA and CDR2 FQGNSA. This CDR3 has 16 amino acids. The V end lost 4 bases, the J end lost 1 base, and 14 bases lay between the germline ends. As DNA, the CDR3 is TGTGCCAGCAGCTCTTTGGTGCGCGTGTCCTACAATGAGCAGTTCTTC. It codes for CASSSLVRVSYNEQFF.

The chain has TRBV6-1 and TRBJ2-1, with 8 positions matching TRBD1. V trimming: 6 bases; J trimming: 7 bases; junction bases outside the gene matches: 5. There are 13 residues in the CDR3. In germline, CDR1 is MNHNS, CDR2 SASEGT. The CDR3 sequence is CASRRTGLNEQFF. Here the CDR3 DNA reads TGTGCCAGCAGACGGACAGGGTTGAATGAGCAGTTCTTC.

In this sample, this clonotype turned up a few times. The chain joins TRBV9 to TRBJ2-6; tentative D call: TRBD2 (6 bases). The germline V gene has CDR1 SGDLS and CDR2 YYNGEE. CDR3 size: 16 residues. Trimming removed 0 bases at V and 2 bases at J, with 9 bases between. The CDR3 coding sequence is TGTGCCAGCAGCGTAGGGAGGGATGCTGGGGCCAACGTCCTGACTTTC. It is translated as CASSVGRDAGANVLTF.

A few counts support this clonotype. V usage is TRBV12-3 or TRBV12-4 and J usage is TRBJ1-2; D unresolved. Trimming cost V 5 bases and J 7 bases, with 14 bases left between them. There are 13 residues in the CDR3. The CDR3 nucleotides read TGTGCCAGCAGTCCCGATACGATGGCTGGCTACACCTTC. As protein: CASSPDTMAGYTF.

This clonotype was counted between two and nine times. This sequence joins TRBV7-2 and TRBJ2-4; no definite D call. The V end lost 5 bases, the J end lost 1 base, and 12 bases lay between the germline ends. Germline values: CDR1 SGHTA, CDR2 FQGNSA. The CDR3 contains 15 residues. The CDR3 reads CASSGERLAKNIQYF. The DNA of the CDR3 is TGTGCCAGCAGCGGAGAGAGACTGGCCAAAAACATTCAGTACTTC.

This clonotype appeared a few times. V gene TRBV27 combines with J gene TRBJ1-5; D may be TRBD1 (6 bases). The V end lost 2 bases, the J end lost 7 bases, and 21 bases lay between the germline ends. The CDR3 is made up of 17 amino acids. Per germline, CDR1 MNHEY and CDR2 SMNVEV (reference sequence). The CDR3 bases are TGTGCCAGCAGTTTAATTGGGGGGGGGCCGGGGGGCCAGCCCCAGCATTTT. It yields the protein CASSLIGGGPGGQPQHF.

The table lists this clonotype with many counts. This sequence joins TRBV12-3 or TRBV12-4 and TRBJ2-3; D unclear. The ends were cut back, 3 bases at V and 7 bases at J, with 11 bases in the middle. The CDR3 length is 13 residues. Here the CDR3 reads CASSFEPSNTQYF. The CDR3 region has the DNA TGTGCCAGCAGTTTTGAACCTTCCAATACGCAGTATTTT.

The chain joins TRBV4-1 to TRBJ2-1; D is unresolved. The CDR3 is 16 amino acids. The germline V and J ends were trimmed by 4 bases and 0 bases, with 13 bases remaining between them. Per germline, CDR1 MGHRA and CDR2 YSYEKL. This CDR3 is CASSRTAVSSYNEQFF. DNA for the CDR3: TGCGCCAGCAGCCGTACTGCGGTAAGCTCCTACAATGAGCAGTTCTTC.

The rearrangement joins TRBV9 to TRBJ2-1, with 8 nucleotides matching TRBD2. Per the germline V gene, CDR1 is SGDLS and CDR2 is YYNGEE. J was trimmed by 5 bases and V by 0 bases; bases with no gene match: 4. The CDR3 has 15 residues. DNA for the CDR3: TGTGCCAGCAGCGTAGACGGGGGGGCCGACAATGAGCAGTTCTTC. Amino acids: CASSVDGGADNEQFF.

There are a few counts of this clonotype. This chain connects TRBV3-1 to TRBJ1-2; D unresolved. The CDR3 consists of 13 residues. Germline V lookup: CDR1 LGHDT, CDR2 YNNKEL (reference sequence). V shed 1 base and J shed 8 bases, with 11 bases lying between them. This CDR3 is CASSQGTEQGYTF. The CDR3 nucleotides are TGTGCCAGCAGCCAAGGTACCGAGCAGGGCTACACCTTC.

In the case of this clonotype: The germline gene is not matched at one end of the junction; a read error may be the cause. This sequence joins TRBV6-2 or TRBV6-3 and TRBJ2-7; 10 bases agree with TRBD1. The CDR3 spans 15 residues. Per the germline V gene, CDR1 is MNHEY and CDR2 is SVGEGT. CDR3 sequence reads: CASSLHGTGDYEQCF. The CDR3 coding sequence is TGTGCCAGCAGTCTACACGGGACAGGGGACTACGAGCAGTGCTTC.

The chain has TRBV6-5 and TRBJ1-2; a possible D gene is TRBD1 (5 bases). Germline CDR1 is MNHEY and CDR2 is SVGAGI. Trimming took 5 bases from V and 0 from J, leaving 13 bases between them. The length of the CDR3 is 15 residues. CDR3 sequence: CASSTSGSPNYGYTF. CDR3 sequence (DNA): TGTGCCAGCAGTACTTCAGGGTCCCCTAACTATGGCTACACCTTC.

This sequence joins TRBV7-3 and TRBJ2-1; D unclear. Per the germline V gene, CDR1 is SGHTA and CDR2 is FQGTGA. Trimming shortened V by 3 bases and J by 0 bases, and 9 bases separated the two germline ends. This CDR3 comprises 15 residues. The DNA of the CDR3 is TGTGCCAGCAGCTTGGGGTCTGGCTCCTACAATGAGCAGTTCTTC. Its translation is CASSLGSGSYNEQFF.

This clonotype was seen more than once but under ten times. V is TRBV5-6 and J is TRBJ2-7, with 8 bases matching TRBD1. V was pared by 2 bases and J by 3 bases, with 7 bases of the junction left unmatched. The CDR3 loop spans 15 amino acids. Germline V gives CDR1 SGHDT, CDR2 YYEEEE. The CDR3 protein is CASSFRFGQGYEQYF. For the CDR3, the DNA is TGTGCCAGCAGCTTTCGGTTCGGACAGGGCTACGAGCAGTACTTC.

The V gene is TRBV15, the J gene TRBJ2-1, with D perhaps TRBD1 (6 bases). There are 13 residues in the CDR3. Deletions cut 6 bases from V and 9 bases from J, with 15 bases between. CDR1 and CDR2 (germline): LNHNV, YYDKDF (reference sequence). The CDR3 loop reads CATSHRTGPEQFF. The CDR3 nucleotides read TGTGCCACCAGTCATCGTACAGGGCCTGAGCAGTTCTTC.

J is TRBJ2-2 and V is TRBV7-9; D is undetermined. Germline CDR1 and CDR2: SEHNR and FQNEAQ (reference sequence). CDR3 length equals 15 residues. Trimming shortened V by 4 bases and J by 1 base, and 10 bases separated the two germline ends. CDR3 sequence reads: CASSSLDENTGELFF. For the CDR3, the DNA is TGTGCCAGCAGCTCCCTGGACGAGAACACCGGGGAGCTGTTTTTT.

For the CDR3, the DNA is TGCGCCAGCAGCTTGGATAGCGGGGGGGCCTCCTACAATGAGCAGTTCTTC. This gives the protein CASSLDSGGASYNEQFF. The chain is built from TRBV5-1 and TRBJ2-1; 11 bases agree with TRBD2. Trimming removed 0 bases from V and 0 bases from J; junction bases left unmatched: 2. The CDR3 totals 17 residues. Germline values: CDR1 SGHRS, CDR2 YFSETQ.

The chain carries TRBV4-1 and TRBJ1-5; 7 bases align to TRBD1. In germline, CDR1 is MGHRA, CDR2 YSYEKL. The CDR3 length is 15 residues. V dropped 4 bases and J dropped 2; count of bases not matched to a gene: 5. For the CDR3, the DNA is TGCGCCAGCAGCCGACAGGGACAGCGCAATCAGCCCCAGCATTTT. Translation gives CASSRQGQRNQPQHF.

This clonotype was recorded only once. The chain uses TRBV12-3 or TRBV12-4 and TRBJ1-1, with D tentatively TRBD1 (6 bases). Trimming removed 5 bases from V and 0 bases from J, with 13 bases in between. The CDR3 sequence is 15 residues long. This chain's CDR3 is CASSPRGSMNTEAFF. CDR3 coding DNA: TGTGCCAGCAGTCCCAGGGGAAGCATGAACACTGAAGCTTTCTTT.